Each of the 27 T cell receptor beta chains below was sequenced from the same sample in a study of PD-L1 blockade in urothelial cancer. The time point denotes: pretreatment peripheral blood. Only in-frame clones appear in the TCRdb table, and some are missing; sequencing was by immunoSEQ multiplex PCR. The table has around 60,000 clones, about 86% seen once. This material consisted of PBMCs, taken around atezolizumab (anti-PD-L1) treatment. The receptors were gathered from a man aged 70-80 years with urothelial cancer.

This clone appeared a few times. V and J are TRBV7-9 and TRBJ2-7; D gene uncertain. The germline V and J ends were trimmed by 0 bases and 3 bases, with 9 bases remaining between them. Germline loops: CDR1 SEHNR, CDR2 FQNEAQ (reference sequence). The CDR3 has 14 amino acids. The CDR3 sequence is CASSLAGQVYEQYF. DNA of the CDR3: TGTGCCAGCAGCTTAGCTGGGCAGGTCTACGAGCAGTACTTC.

This chain links TRBV18 with TRBJ2-2; D is undetermined. Looked up from germline, CDR1 is KGHSH and CDR2 is LQKENI. This CDR3 region has 16 residues. With 1 base removed from V and 0 bases from J, the gap between germline ends came to 9 bases. CDR3 nucleotide sequence: TGTGCCAGCTCACCACGTGGTAGCTCGAACACCGGGGAGCTGTTTTTT. Its translation is CASSPRGSSNTGELFF.

The V gene is TRBV18, the J gene TRBJ2-7; no clear D. The CDR3 is 12 amino acids. The V and J ends lost 2 bases and 4 bases respectively, with 6 bases between them. In germline, CDR1 is KGHSH, CDR2 LQKENI. The CDR3 spells CASSPDGYEQYF. In nucleotides, the CDR3 is TGTGCCAGCTCACCAGACGGGTACGAGCAGTACTTC.

The chain combines TRBV21-1 with TRBJ2-1; TRBD2, the table's D call, lacks a check against the DNA. TRBV21-1 is a documented pseudogene. This CDR3 spans 16 amino acids. CDR3 loop: CASSKGLAGGCNEQFF. The CDR3 bases are TGTGCCAGCAGCAAAGGACTAGCGGGAGGTTGCAATGAGCAGTTCTTC.

CDR3 sequence reads: CASNSNRGGNQPQHF. In DNA form, the CDR3 reads TGTGCCAGCAACTCGAACAGGGGGGGCAATCAGCCCCAGCATTTT. The chain links TRBV28 to TRBJ1-5, with 8 bases aligning to TRBD1. The CDR3 contains 15 residues. Losses at the gene ends were 7 bases for V and 2 bases for J; bases not matched to a gene: 7. Germline CDR1 is MDHEN and CDR2 is SYDVKM.

The rearrangement links TRBV2 to TRBJ1-3, with no clear D. The CDR3 length is 15 residues. Germline V gives CDR1 SNHLY, CDR2 FYNNEI. Between the trimmed V and J ends, which lost 3 bases and 0 bases, there was a span of 9 bases. The CDR3, as DNA: TGTGCCAGCAGTGAGTTAACAGCCTCTGGAAACACCATATATTTT. This encodes CASSELTASGNTIYF.

The rearrangement joins TRBV19 to TRBJ2-3; 10 positions agree with TRBD2. Germline V gene data show CDR1 as LNHDA and CDR2 as SQIVND (reference sequence). The CDR3 is made up of 16 amino acids. V was pared by 3 bases and J by 2 bases, with 5 bases of the junction left unmatched. The CDR3 DNA follows: TGTGCCAGTAGTATGGGAGCGGGAGGGGACACAGATACGCAGTATTTT. This translates into CASSMGAGGDTDTQYF. The complete variable domain, with remaining parts taken from reference TRBV19 and TRBJ2-3, reads DGGITQSPKYLFRKEGQNVTLSCEQNLNHDAMYWYRQDPGQGLRLIYYSQIVNDFQKGDIAEGYSVSREKKESFPLTVTSAQKNPTAFYLCASSMGAGGDTDTQYFGPGTRLTVL.

The chain joins TRBV6-5 to TRBJ2-5, with 8 bases that match TRBD1. Germline CDR1 is MNHEY and CDR2 is SVGAGI. V lost 5 bases and J lost 5; bases outside the gene matches: 10. This CDR3 spans 15 amino acids. The CDR3 is CASSPQDRAWETQYF. In DNA form, the CDR3 reads TGTGCCAGCAGTCCCCAGGACAGGGCCTGGGAGACCCAGTACTTC.

This chain connects TRBV7-3 to TRBJ2-1, with TRBD1 identical over 9 bases. V dropped 4 bases and J dropped 7; count of bases not matched to a gene: 5. CDR3 length: 14 amino acids. Germline-derived CDR1 and CDR2 are SGHTA and FQGTGA. CDR3 protein: CASSYDRGANEQFF. In nucleotides, the CDR3 is TGTGCCAGCAGCTATGACAGGGGGGCTAATGAGCAGTTCTTC.

This clone has only one observation. This chain joins TRBV29-1 and TRBJ2-4; tentative D call: TRBD2 (6 bases). Germline V CDR1 and CDR2: SQVTM, ANQGSEA. The CDR3 is 15 amino acids. Trimming removed 7 bases at V and 1 base at J, with 17 bases between. For the CDR3, the DNA is TGCAGCGCCGGAAGGGGAGGAGAGGCCAAAAACATTCAGTACTTC. Its protein is CSAGRGGEAKNIQYF.

The genes are TRBV28 and TRBJ1-1, with D possibly being TRBD1 (5 bases). Germline V gives CDR1 MDHEN, CDR2 SYDVKM. This CDR3 is 17 amino acids long. Trimming left V 1 base short and J 1 base short, with 16 bases between. CDR3 coding DNA: TGTGCCAGCAGTTTATTCCTTGGCGGGGGATGGAACACTGAAGCTTTCTTT. It codes for CASSLFLGGGWNTEAFF.

This chain links TRBV19 with TRBJ1-5, with 8 bases fitting TRBD1. In germline, CDR1 is LNHDA, CDR2 SQIVND (reference sequence). V dropped 7 bases and J dropped 4; count of bases not matched to a gene: 6. This CDR3 spans 14 amino acids. The CDR3 reads CASKRGQVNQPQHF. As DNA, the CDR3 is TGTGCCAGTAAACGGGGACAGGTTAATCAGCCCCAGCATTTT.

This clone was seen only a few times. J is TRBJ1-5 and V is TRBV15; 10 positions agree with TRBD1. The ends lost 5 bases at V and 6 bases at J; junction bases unmatched: 13. Germline CDR1 LNHNV, CDR2 YYDKDF (reference sequence). This CDR3 spans 17 amino acids. CDR3 bases: TGTGCCACCAGCCGAAGACAGGGGGCTGGGGTAGGTCAGCCCCAGCATTTT. Translation: CATSRRQGAGVGQPQHF.

This clone is labeled as medium-sized (0.01 to 0.1%). The chain has TRBV6-1 and TRBJ2-7, with D possibly being TRBD2 (6 bases). The CDR3 extends over 15 amino acids. Germline values: CDR1 MNHNS, CDR2 SASEGT. The V end lost 1 base, the J end lost 3 bases, and 13 bases lay between the germline ends. CDR3 in amino acids: CASSEGRGRSYEQYF. CDR3 DNA sequence: TGTGCCAGCAGTGAAGGGAGGGGACGGAGCTACGAGCAGTACTTC.

The chain recombines TRBV7-9 with TRBJ2-2, with D hard to call. Germline values: CDR1 SEHNR, CDR2 FQNEAQ (reference sequence). The CDR3 has 15 residues. V was clipped by 5 bases and J by 0 bases, with 10 bases between them. CDR3 sequence reads: CASSRSSANTGELFF. The CDR3 region has the DNA TGTGCCAGCAGCAGGTCAAGCGCGAACACCGGGGAGCTGTTTTTT.

The chain carries TRBV11-2 and TRBJ2-7; perhaps TRBD2 as D (6 bases). The CDR3 is 16 amino acids. Germline assignment: CDR1 SGHAT and CDR2 FQNNGV. Trimming took off 5 bases at V and 5 bases at J, with 22 bases between the two ends. CDR3 sequence (DNA): TGTGCCAGCAGCCCCTCCCCAGCGGGCGCTCCTAACGAGCAGTACTTC. Amino acid sequence: CASSPSPAGAPNEQYF.

The genes are TRBV18 and TRBJ2-2, with 8 bases identical to TRBD2. Germline assignment: CDR1 KGHSH and CDR2 LQKENI. Trimming removed 4 bases from V and 4 bases from J; junction bases left unmatched: 14. The CDR3 is 18 residues long. CDR3 sequence: CASSLNTGTSGSTGELFF. DNA of the CDR3: TGTGCCAGCTCACTAAATACCGGGACTAGTGGGAGCACCGGGGAGCTGTTTTTT. Full variable domain (outside the CDR3, taken from reference TRBV18 and TRBJ2-2): NAGVMQNPRHLVRRRGQEARLRCSPMKGHSHVYWYRQLPEEGLKFMVYLQKENIIDESGMPKERFSAEFPKEGPSILRIQQVVRGDSAAYFCASSLNTGTSGSTGELFFGEGSRLTVL.

This chain uses TRBV5-1 with TRBJ2-2; TRBD2 agrees at 10 bases. With V trimmed by 0 bases and J by 1 base, 0 bases remained unmatched. The CDR3 contains 16 residues. CDR1 and CDR2 from the germline V gene are SGHRS and YFSETQ. The CDR3 DNA is TGCGCCAGCAGCTTGGGGACTAGCGGGAACACCGGGGAGCTGTTTTTT. Translation gives CASSLGTSGNTGELFF.

The V call is TRBV2, the J call TRBJ1-3; D unclear. V was clipped by 5 bases and J by 0 bases, with 14 bases between them. CDR1 and CDR2 from the germline V gene are SNHLY and FYNNEI. The CDR3 extends over 16 amino acids. CDR3 DNA sequence: TGTGCCAGCAGTTGGCGAAACAGACCCTCTGGAAACACCATATATTTT. Protein product: CASSWRNRPSGNTIYF.

This rearrangement joins TRBV7-2 to TRBJ2-3; 9 bases fit TRBD1. The J segment lost 0 bases and the V segment lost 5 bases, leaving 3 bases of the junction unmatched. Germline V gene data show CDR1 as SGHTA and CDR2 as FQGNSA. The CDR3 is 15 residues long. Written as DNA, the CDR3 is TGTGCCAGCAGCGGGGACAGGGTGAGCACAGATACGCAGTATTTT. Residues: CASSGDRVSTDTQYF.

The chain links TRBV15 to TRBJ1-2, with a weak D call TRBD1 (6 bases). The CDR3 spans 16 residues. Trimming took 0 bases from V and 7 from J, leaving 18 bases between them. The germline CDR1 and CDR2 sequences are LNHNV and YYDKDF (reference sequence). CDR3 residues: CATSRDRDTRGAGYTF. CDR3 DNA sequence: TGTGCCACCAGCAGAGATCGGGACACCCGAGGTGCTGGCTACACCTTC.

V gene TRBV11-3 combines with J gene TRBJ2-5; D possibly corresponds to TRBD1 (5 bases). CDR3 size: 16 residues. V was cut by 1 base and J by 4 bases, with 16 bases left in between. Germline V gives CDR1 SGHNT, CDR2 YENEEA. As DNA, the CDR3 is TGTGCCAGCAGCTTAGGTTGGTCCCAGGGTGCAGAGACCCAGTACTTC. Its protein is CASSLGWSQGAETQYF. The full variable domain, rest sourced from reference TRBV11-3 and TRBJ2-5, is EAGVVQSPRYKIIEKKQPVAFWCNPISGHNTLYWYLQNLGQGPELLIRYENEEAVDDSQLPKDRFSAERLKGVDSTLKIQPAELGDSAVYLCASSLGWSQGAETQYFGPGTRLLVL.

The J gene is TRBJ2-1, the V gene TRBV11-2, with 14 bases matching TRBD2. The ends lost 4 bases at V and 8 bases at J; junction bases unmatched: 10. The germline V gene has CDR1 SGHAT and CDR2 FQNNGV. This CDR3 has 17 residues. Here the CDR3 DNA reads TGTGCCAGCAGCTCCTTCTTAGGGACTAGCGGGAGTGATGAGCAGTTCTTC. Residues: CASSSFLGTSGSDEQFF.

This clone was detected only once. The chain couples TRBV7-9 to TRBJ1-4; D not resolved. Germline V gene lookup returns CDR1 SEHNR and CDR2 FQNEAQ (reference sequence). The CDR3 loop spans 14 amino acids. V lost 1 base and J 7 bases, leaving 10 bases between the germline ends. The CDR3 nucleotides read TGTGCCAGCAGCTTAGGGACTGCAGGTGAAAAACTGTTTTTT. This gives the protein CASSLGTAGEKLFF.

The J gene is TRBJ2-3, the V gene TRBV28; TRBD2 might be the D (6 bases). This CDR3 comprises 14 residues. Trimming removed 7 bases from V and 6 bases from J, with 17 bases in between. CDR1 MDHEN and CDR2 SYDVKM come from the germline V gene. CDR3 sequence (DNA): TGTGCCAGCATGGCCCCCGGGGACTGGGATACGCAGTATTTT. This translates into CASMAPGDWDTQYF.

The chain is built from TRBV30 and TRBJ2-2, with a possible D match to TRBD1 (6 bases). CDR1 is GTSNPN and CDR2 is SVGIG in the germline V gene (reference sequence). The CDR3 is 15 amino acids. Trimming removed 3 bases at V and 5 bases at J, with 16 bases between. The CDR3 is CAWSRTDPGTGELFF. CDR3 coding DNA: TGTGCCTGGAGCAGGACAGACCCCGGAACCGGGGAGCTGTTTTTT.

This sequence joins TRBV5-1 and TRBJ1-2, with 9 bases lining up with TRBD1. Looked up from germline, CDR1 is SGHRS and CDR2 is YFSETQ. Germline trimming cut 4 bases from V and 2 bases from J; bases unmatched to any gene: 6. The CDR3 covers 15 residues. CDR3 DNA: TGCGCCAGCAGCGTTACAGGGGGCGACAACTATGGCTACACCTTC. Translating gives CASSVTGGDNYGYTF.